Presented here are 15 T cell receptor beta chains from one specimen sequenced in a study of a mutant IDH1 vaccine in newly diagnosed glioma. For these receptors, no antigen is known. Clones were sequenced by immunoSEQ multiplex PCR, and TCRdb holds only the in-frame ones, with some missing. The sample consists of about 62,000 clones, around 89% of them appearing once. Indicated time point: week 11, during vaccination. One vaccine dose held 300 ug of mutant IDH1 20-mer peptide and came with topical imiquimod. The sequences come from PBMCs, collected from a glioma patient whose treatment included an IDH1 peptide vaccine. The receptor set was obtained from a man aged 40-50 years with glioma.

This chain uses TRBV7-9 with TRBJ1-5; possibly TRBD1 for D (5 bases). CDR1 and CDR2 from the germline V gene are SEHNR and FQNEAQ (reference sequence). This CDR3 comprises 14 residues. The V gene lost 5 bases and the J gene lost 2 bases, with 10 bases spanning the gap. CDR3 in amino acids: CASSRDGGNQPQHF. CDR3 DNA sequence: TGTGCCAGCAGCCGGGACGGAGGCAATCAGCCCCAGCATTTT.

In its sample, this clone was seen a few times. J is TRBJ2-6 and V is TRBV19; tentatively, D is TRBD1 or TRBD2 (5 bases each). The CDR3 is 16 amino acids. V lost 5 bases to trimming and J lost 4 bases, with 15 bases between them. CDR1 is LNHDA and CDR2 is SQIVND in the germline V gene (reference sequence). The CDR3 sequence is CASSDQGSGGANVLTF. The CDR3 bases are TGTGCCAGTAGTGACCAGGGCTCGGGAGGGGCCAACGTCCTGACTTTC.

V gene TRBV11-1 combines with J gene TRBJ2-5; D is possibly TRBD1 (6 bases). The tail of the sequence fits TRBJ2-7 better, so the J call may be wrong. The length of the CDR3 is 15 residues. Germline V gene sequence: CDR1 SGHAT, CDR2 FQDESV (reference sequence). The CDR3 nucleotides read TGTGCCAGCAGCTTAGTTTGGGACACCTCCTACGAGCAGTACTTC. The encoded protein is CASSLVWDTSYEQYF.

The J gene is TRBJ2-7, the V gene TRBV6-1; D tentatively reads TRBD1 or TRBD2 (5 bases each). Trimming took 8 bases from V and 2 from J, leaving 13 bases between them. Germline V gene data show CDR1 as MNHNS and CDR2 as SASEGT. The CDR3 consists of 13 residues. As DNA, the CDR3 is TGTGCCAGCGAATCCGGGACCACCTACGAGCAGTACTTC. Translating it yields CASESGTTYEQYF.

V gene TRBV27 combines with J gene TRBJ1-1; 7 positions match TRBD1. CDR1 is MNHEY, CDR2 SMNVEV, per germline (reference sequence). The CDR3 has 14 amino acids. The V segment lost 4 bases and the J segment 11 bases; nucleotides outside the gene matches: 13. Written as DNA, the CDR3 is TGTGCCAGCAGTTCCGCCACGGGACAGCCTATGGCTTTCTTT. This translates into CASSSATGQPMAFF.

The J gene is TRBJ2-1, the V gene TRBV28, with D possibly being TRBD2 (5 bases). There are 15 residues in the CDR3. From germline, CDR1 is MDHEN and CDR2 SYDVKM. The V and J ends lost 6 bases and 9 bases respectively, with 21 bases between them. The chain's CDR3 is CASSPLGPLAVEQFF. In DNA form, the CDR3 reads TGTGCCAGCAGCCCTCTAGGGCCCCTAGCTGTTGAGCAGTTCTTC.

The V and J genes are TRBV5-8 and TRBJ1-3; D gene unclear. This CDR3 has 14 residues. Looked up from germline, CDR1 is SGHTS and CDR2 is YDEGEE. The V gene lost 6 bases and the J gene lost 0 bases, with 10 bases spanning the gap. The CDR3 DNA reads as TGTGCCAGCACGGACTTCAGCTCTGGAAACACCATATATTTT. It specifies CASTDFSSGNTIYF. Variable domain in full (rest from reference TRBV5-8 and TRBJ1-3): EAGVTQSPTHLIKTRGQQATLRCSPISGHTSVYWYQQALGLGLQFLLWYDEGEERNRGNFPPRFSGRQFPNYSSELNVNALELEDSALYLCASTDFSSGNTIYFGEGSWLTVV.

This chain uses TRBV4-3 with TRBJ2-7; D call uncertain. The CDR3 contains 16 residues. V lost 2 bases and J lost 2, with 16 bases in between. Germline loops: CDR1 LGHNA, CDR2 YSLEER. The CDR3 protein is CASSQSRGSFAYEQYF. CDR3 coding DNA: TGCGCCAGCAGCCAATCCCGCGGCTCTTTTGCCTACGAGCAGTACTTC.

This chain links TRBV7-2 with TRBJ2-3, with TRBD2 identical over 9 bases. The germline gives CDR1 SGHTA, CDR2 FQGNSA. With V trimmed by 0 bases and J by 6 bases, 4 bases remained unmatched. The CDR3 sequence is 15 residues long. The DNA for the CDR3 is TGTGCCAGCAGCTTAGCGGGGGCGGGAGGGGATACGCAGTATTTT. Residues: CASSLAGAGGDTQYF.

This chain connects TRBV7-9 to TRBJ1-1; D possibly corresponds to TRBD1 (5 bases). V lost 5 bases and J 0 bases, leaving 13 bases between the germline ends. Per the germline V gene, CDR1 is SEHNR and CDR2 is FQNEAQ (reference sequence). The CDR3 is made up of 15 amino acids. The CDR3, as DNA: TGTGCCAGCAGCCCTCCGGGACGAATGAACACTGAAGCTTTCTTT. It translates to CASSPPGRMNTEAFF.

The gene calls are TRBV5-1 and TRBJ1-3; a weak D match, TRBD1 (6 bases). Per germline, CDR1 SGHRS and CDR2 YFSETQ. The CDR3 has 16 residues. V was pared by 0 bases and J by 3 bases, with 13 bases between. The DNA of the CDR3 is TGCGCCAGCAGCTTGGTCCCAGGGGTGGATGGAAACACCATATATTTT. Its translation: CASSLVPGVDGNTIYF.

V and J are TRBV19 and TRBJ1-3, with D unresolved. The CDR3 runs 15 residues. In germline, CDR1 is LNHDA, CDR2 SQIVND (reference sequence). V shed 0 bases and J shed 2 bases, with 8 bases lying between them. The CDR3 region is CASSIDLGTGNTIYF. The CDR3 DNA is TGTGCCAGTAGTATAGATCTGGGAACTGGAAACACCATATATTTT.

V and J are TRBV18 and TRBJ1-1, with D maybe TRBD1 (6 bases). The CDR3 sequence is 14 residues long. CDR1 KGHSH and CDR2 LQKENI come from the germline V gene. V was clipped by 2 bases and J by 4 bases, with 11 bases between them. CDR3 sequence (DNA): TGTGCCAGCTCACCAGTGGTAGGGGGCACTGAAGCTTTCTTT. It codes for CASSPVVGGTEAFF.

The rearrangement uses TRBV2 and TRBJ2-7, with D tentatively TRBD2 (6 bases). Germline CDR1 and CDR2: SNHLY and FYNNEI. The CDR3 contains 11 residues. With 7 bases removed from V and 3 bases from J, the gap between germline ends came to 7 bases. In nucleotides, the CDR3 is TGTGCCAGCACGGGGGTCTACGAGCAGTACTTC. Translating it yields CASTGVYEQYF. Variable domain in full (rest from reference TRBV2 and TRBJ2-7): EPEVTQTPSHQVTQMGQEVILRCVPISNHLYFYWYRQILGQKVEFLVSFYNNEISEKSEIFDDQFSVERPDGSNFTLKIRSTKLEDSAMYFCASTGVYEQYFGPGTRLTVT.

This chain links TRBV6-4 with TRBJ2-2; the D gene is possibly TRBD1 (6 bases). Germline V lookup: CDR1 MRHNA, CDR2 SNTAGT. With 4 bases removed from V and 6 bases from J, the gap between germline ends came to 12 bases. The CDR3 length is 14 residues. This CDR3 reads CASSANRDPGELFF. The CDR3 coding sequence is TGTGCCAGCAGTGCAAACAGGGATCCCGGGGAGCTGTTTTTT.